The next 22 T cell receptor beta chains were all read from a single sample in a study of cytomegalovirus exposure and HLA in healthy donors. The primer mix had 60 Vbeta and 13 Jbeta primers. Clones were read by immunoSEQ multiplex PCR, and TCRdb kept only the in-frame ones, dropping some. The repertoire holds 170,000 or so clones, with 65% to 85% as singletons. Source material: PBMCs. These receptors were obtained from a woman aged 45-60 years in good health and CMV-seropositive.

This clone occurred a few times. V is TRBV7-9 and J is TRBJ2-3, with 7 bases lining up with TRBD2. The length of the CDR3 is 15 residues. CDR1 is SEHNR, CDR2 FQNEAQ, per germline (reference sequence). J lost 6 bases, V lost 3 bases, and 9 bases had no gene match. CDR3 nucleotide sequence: TGTGCCAGCAGCTTTTCTCGCCGGACTAGGGATACGCAGTATTTT. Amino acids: CASSFSRRTRDTQYF. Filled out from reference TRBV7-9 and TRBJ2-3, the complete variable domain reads DTGVSQNPRHKITKRGQNVTFRCDPISEHNRLYWYRQTLGQGPEFLTYFQNEAQLEKSRLLSDRFSAERPKGSFSTLEIQRTEQGDSAMYLCASSFSRRTRDTQYFGPGTRLTVL.

CDR3 sequence (DNA): TGTGCCAGCAGCCCCGGGGGCACAGATACGCAGTATTTT. Encoded protein: CASSPGGTDTQYF. J is TRBJ2-3 and V is TRBV7-9, with D possibly being TRBD2 (5 bases). Looked up from germline, CDR1 is SEHNR and CDR2 is FQNEAQ (reference sequence). V dropped 5 bases and J dropped 1 base, with 7 bases sitting between them. The length of the CDR3 is 13 residues. Drawing the rest from reference TRBV7-9 and TRBJ2-3, the complete variable domain is DTGVSQNPRHKITKRGQNVTFRCDPISEHNRLYWYRQTLGQGPEFLTYFQNEAQLEKSRLLSDRFSAERPKGSFSTLEIQRTEQGDSAMYLCASSPGGTDTQYFGPGTRLTVL.

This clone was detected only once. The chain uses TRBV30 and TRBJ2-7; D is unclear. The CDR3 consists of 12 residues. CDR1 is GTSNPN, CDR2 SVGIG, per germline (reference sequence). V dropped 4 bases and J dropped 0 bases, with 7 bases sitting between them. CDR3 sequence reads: CAWTVDSYEQYF. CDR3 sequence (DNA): TGTGCCTGGACGGTTGACTCCTACGAGCAGTACTTC.

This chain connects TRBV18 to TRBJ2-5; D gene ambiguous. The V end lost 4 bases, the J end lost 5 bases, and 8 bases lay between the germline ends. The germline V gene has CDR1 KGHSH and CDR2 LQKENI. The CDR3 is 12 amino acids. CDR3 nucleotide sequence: TGTGCCAGCTCACTAGCCTGGGAGACCCAGTACTTC. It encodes CASSLAWETQYF.

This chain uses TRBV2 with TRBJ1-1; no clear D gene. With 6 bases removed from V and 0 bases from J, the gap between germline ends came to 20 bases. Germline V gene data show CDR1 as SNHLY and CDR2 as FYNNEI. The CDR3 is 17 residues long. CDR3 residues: CASRGRKRHTMNTEAFF. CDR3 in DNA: TGTGCCAGCAGAGGCAGAAAGCGGCATACGATGAACACTGAAGCTTTCTTT.

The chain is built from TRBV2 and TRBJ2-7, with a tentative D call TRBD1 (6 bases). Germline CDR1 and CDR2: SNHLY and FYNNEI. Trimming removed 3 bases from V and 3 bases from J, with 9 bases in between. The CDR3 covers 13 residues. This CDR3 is CASSDDRLYEQYF. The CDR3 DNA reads TGTGCCAGCAGTGACGACAGGCTCTACGAGCAGTACTTC.

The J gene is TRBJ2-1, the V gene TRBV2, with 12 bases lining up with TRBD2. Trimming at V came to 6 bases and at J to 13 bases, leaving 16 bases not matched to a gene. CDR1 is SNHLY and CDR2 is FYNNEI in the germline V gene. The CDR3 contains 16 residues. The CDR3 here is CASSGPGTSGLPPQFF. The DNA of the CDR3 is TGTGCCAGCAGCGGCCCCGGGACTAGCGGGCTCCCACCCCAGTTCTTC.

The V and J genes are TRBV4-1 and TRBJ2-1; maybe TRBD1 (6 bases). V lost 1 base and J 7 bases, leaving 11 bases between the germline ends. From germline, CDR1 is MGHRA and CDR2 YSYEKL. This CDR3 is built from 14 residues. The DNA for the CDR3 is TGCGCCAGCAGCCAAGGGTTAAGGGGGAATGAGCAGTTCTTC. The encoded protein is CASSQGLRGNEQFF.

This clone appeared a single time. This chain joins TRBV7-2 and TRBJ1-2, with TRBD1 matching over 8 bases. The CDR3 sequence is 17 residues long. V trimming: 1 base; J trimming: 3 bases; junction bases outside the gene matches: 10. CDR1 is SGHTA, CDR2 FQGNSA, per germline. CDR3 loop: CASSLGLRGRLDYGYTF. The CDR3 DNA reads TGTGCCAGCAGCTTAGGACTCAGGGGGCGCTTGGACTATGGCTACACCTTC.

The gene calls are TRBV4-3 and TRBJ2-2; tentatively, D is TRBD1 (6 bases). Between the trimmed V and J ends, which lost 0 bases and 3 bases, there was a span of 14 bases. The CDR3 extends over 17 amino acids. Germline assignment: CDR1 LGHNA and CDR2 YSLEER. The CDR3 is CASSQDMGAGYTGELFF. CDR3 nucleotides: TGCGCCAGCAGCCAAGATATGGGGGCAGGATACACCGGGGAGCTGTTTTTT.

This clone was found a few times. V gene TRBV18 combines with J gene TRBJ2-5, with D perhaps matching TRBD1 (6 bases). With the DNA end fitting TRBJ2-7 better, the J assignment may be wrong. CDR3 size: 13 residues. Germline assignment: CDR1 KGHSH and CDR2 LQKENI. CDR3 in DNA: TGTGCCAGCTCATCCACCCGGGACAACGAGCAGTACTTC. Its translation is CASSSTRDNEQYF.

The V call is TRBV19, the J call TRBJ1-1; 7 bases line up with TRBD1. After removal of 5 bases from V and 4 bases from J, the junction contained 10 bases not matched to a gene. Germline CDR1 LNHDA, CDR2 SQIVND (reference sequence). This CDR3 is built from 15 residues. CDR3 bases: TGTGCCAGTAGTGAACGACAGGGACGTGGCACTGAAGCTTTCTTT. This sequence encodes CASSERQGRGTEAFF.

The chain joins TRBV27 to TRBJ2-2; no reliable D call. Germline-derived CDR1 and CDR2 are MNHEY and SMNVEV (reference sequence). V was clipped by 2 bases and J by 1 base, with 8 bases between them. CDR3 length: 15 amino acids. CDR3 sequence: CASSLRGVNTGELFF. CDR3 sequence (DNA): TGTGCCAGCAGTTTAAGAGGCGTGAACACCGGGGAGCTGTTTTTT.

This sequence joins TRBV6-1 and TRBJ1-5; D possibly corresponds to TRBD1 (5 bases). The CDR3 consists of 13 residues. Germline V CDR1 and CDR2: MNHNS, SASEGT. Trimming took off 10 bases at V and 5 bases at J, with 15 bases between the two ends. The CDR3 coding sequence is TGTGCCATCCAGGAGGGGCCCTATCAGCCCCAGCATTTT. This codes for CAIQEGPYQPQHF.

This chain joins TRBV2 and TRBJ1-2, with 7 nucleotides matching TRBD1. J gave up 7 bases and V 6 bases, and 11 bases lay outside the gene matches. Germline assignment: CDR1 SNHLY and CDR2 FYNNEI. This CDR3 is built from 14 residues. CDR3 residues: CASRDREGPGGYTF. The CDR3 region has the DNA TGTGCCAGCAGAGACAGGGAAGGTCCGGGTGGCTACACCTTC.

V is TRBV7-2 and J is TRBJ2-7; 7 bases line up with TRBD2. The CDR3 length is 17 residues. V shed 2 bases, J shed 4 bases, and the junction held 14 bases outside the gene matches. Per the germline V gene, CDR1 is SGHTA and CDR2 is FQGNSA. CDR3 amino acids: CASSLWEGRAGGYEQYF. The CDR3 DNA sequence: TGTGCCAGCAGCTTATGGGAGGGGAGGGCCGGGGGGTACGAGCAGTACTTC.

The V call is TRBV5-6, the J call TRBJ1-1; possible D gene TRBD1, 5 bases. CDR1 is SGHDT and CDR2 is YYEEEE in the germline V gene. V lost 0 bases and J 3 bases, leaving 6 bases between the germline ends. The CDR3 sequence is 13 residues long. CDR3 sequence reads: CASSLVGDTEAFF. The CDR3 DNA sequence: TGTGCCAGCAGCTTGGTAGGGGACACTGAAGCTTTCTTT.

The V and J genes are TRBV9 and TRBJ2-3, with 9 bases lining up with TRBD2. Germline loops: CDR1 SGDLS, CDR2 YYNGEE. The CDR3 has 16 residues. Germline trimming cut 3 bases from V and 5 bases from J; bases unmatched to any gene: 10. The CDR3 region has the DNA TGTGCCAGCAGCGCCCGAGGGCGGGGGGGCGGAGATACGCAGTATTTT. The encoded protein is CASSARGRGGGDTQYF.

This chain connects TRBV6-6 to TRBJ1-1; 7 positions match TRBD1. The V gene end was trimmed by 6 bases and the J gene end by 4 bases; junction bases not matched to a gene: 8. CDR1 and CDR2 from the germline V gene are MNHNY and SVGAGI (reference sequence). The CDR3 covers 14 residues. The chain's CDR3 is CASSQRQGGTEAFF. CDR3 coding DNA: TGTGCCAGCAGCCAGAGACAGGGTGGCACTGAAGCTTTCTTT.

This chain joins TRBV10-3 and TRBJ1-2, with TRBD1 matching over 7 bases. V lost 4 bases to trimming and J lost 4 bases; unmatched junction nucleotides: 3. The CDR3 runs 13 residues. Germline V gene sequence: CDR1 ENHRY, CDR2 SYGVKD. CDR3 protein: CAISVQGTYGYTF. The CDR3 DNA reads TGTGCCATCAGTGTACAGGGGACCTATGGCTACACCTTC.

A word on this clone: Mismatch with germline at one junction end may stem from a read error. CDR3 bases: TGTGCCAGCAGGGATCCCAGCAAAAACAGTCAGTACTTC. This codes for CASRDPSKNSQYF. The chain combines TRBV25-1 with TRBJ2-4; D unclear. Germline values: CDR1 MGHDK, CDR2 SYGVNS. The CDR3 consists of 13 residues.

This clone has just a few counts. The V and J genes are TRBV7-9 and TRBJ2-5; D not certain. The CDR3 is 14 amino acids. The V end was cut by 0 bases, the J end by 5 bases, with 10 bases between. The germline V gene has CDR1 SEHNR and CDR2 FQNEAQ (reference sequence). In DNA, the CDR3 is TGTGCCAGCAGCTTAGCGATAAGCTGGGAGACCCAGTACTTC. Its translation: CASSLAISWETQYF.